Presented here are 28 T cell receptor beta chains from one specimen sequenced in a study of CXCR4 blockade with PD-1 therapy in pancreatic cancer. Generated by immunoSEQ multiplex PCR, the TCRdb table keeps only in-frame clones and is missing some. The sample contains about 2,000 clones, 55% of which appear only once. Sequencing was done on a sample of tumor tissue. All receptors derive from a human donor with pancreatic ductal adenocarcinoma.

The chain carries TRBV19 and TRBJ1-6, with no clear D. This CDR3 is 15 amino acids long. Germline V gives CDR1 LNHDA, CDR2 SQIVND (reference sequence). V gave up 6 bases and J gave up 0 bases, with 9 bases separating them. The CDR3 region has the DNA TGTGCCAGTAGGCTGGAGAACTCCTATAATTCACCCCTCCACTTT. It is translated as CASRLENSYNSPLHF. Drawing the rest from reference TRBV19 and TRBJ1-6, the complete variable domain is DGGITQSPKYLFRKEGQNVTLSCEQNLNHDAMYWYRQDPGQGLRLIYYSQIVNDFQKGDIAEGYSVSREKKESFPLTVTSAQKNPTAFYLCASRLENSYNSPLHFGNGTRLTVT.

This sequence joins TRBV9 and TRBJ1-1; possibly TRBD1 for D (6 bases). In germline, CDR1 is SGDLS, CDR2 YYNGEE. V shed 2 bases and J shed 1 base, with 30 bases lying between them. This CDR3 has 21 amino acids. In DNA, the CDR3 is TGTGCCAGCAGCGTGAGTATCCTACGGGACACCTCCTTAGGTGAGAACACTGAAGCTTTCTTT. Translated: CASSVSILRDTSLGENTEAFF.

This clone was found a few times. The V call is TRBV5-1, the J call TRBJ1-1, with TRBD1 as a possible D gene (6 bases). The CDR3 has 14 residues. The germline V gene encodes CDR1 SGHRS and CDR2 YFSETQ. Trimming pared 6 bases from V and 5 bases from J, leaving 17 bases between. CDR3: CASTDSSQGTEAFF. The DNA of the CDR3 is TGCGCCAGCACCGATTCCTCCCAGGGGACTGAAGCTTTCTTT.

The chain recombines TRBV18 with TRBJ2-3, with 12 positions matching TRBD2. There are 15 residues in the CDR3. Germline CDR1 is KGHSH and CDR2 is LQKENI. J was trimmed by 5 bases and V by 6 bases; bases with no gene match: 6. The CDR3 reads CASSRLAGAKDTQYF. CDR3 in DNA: TGTGCCAGCTCCCGACTAGCGGGGGCCAAAGATACGCAGTATTTT.

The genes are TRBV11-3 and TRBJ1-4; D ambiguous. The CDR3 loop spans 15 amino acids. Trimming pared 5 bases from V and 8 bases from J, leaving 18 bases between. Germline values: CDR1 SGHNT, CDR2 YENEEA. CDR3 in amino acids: CASSPTRSLGEKLFF. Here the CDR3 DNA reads TGTGCCAGCAGCCCAACGCGGTCCCTCGGGGAAAAACTGTTTTTT.

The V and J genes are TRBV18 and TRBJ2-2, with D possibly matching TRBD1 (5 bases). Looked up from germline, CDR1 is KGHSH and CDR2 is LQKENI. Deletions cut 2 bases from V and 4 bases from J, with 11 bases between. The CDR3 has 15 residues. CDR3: CASSPSRVGTGELFF. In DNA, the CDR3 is TGTGCCAGCTCACCATCCAGGGTCGGCACCGGGGAGCTGTTTTTT.

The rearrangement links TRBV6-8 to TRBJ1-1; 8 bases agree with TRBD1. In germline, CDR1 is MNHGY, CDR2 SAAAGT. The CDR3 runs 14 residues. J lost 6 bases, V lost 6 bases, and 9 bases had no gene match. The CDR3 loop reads CASRNGQGRAEAFF. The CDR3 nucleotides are TGTGCCAGCAGAAACGGACAGGGAAGGGCTGAAGCTTTCTTT.

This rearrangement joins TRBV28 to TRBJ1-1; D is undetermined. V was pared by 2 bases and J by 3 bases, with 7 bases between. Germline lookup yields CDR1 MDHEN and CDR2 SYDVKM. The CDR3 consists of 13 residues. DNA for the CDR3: TGTGCCAGCAGTTTAGCGGGCTACACTGAAGCTTTCTTT. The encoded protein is CASSLAGYTEAFF.

CDR3 sequence reads: CASSFGTGVRDTQYF. For the CDR3, the DNA is TGTGCCAGTAGTTTCGGGACAGGGGTACGGGATACGCAGTATTTT. V is TRBV19 and J is TRBJ2-3; 10 bases fit TRBD1. This CDR3 region has 15 residues. CDR1 LNHDA and CDR2 SQIVND come from the germline V gene (reference sequence). After removal of 5 bases from V and 6 bases from J, the junction contained 8 bases not matched to a gene. Filled out from reference TRBV19 and TRBJ2-3, the complete variable domain reads DGGITQSPKYLFRKEGQNVTLSCEQNLNHDAMYWYRQDPGQGLRLIYYSQIVNDFQKGDIAEGYSVSREKKESFPLTVTSAQKNPTAFYLCASSFGTGVRDTQYFGPGTRLTVL.

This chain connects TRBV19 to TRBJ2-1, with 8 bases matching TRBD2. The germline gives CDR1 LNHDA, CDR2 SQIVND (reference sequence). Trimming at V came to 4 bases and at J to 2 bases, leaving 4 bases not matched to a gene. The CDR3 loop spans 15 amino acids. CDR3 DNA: TGTGCCAGTAGTAAGTTAGCGGGGACCTACAATGAGCAGTTCTTC. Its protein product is CASSKLAGTYNEQFF.

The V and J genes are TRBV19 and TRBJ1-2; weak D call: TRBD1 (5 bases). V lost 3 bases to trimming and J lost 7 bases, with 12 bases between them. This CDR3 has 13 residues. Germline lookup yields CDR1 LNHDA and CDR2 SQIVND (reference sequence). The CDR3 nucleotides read TGTGCCAGTAGTATTCAGGGCCGCGGTGGCTACACCTTC. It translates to CASSIQGRGGYTF.

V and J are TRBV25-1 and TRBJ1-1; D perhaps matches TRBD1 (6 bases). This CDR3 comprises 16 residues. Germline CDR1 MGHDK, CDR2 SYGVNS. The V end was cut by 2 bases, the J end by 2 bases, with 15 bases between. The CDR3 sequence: CASSESGRGRNTEAFF. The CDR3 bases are TGTGCCAGCAGTGAAAGTGGCAGGGGACGAAACACTGAAGCTTTCTTT.

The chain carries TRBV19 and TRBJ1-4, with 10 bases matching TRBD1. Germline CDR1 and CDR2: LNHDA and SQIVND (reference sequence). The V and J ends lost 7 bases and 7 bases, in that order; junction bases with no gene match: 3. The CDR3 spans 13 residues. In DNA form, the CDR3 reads TGTGCCAGTACCCGGGACAGGGGTGAAAAACTGTTTTTT. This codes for CASTRDRGEKLFF.

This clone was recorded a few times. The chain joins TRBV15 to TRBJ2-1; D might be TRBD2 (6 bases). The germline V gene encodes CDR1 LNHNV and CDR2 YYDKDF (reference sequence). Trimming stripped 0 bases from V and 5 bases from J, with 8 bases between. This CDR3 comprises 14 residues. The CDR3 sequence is CATSREAGNNEQFF. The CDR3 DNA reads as TGTGCCACCAGCAGAGAGGCGGGAAACAATGAGCAGTTCTTC.

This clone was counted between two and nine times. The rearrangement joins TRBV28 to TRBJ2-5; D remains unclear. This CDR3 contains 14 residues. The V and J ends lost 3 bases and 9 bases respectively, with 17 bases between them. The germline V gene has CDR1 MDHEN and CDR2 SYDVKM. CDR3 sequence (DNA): TGTGCCAGCAGTTTGTCGAACTTACGGCAAGCCCAGTACTTC. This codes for CASSLSNLRQAQYF.

CDR3 coding DNA: TGTGCCAGCACCTCCCCGACAGGGGGACGAGCTTTCTTT. Translating gives CASTSPTGGRAFF. The chain combines TRBV12-5 with TRBJ1-1; 9 positions agree with TRBD1. Per germline, CDR1 LGHNT and CDR2 FRNRAP. This CDR3 spans 13 amino acids.

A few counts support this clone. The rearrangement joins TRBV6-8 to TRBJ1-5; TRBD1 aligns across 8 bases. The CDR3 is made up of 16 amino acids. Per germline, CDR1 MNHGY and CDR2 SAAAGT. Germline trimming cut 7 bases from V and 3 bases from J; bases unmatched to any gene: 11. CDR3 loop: CASTIQGTGVNQPQHF. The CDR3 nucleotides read TGTGCCAGCACTATACAGGGGACAGGTGTCAATCAGCCCCAGCATTTT.

CDR3 bases: TGTGCCAGCAGTGAGGTTGAGGGTACTAGCACAGATACGCAGTATTTT. As protein: CASSEVEGTSTDTQYF. The chain combines TRBV25-1 with TRBJ2-3; possibly TRBD2 for D (5 bases). The V end was cut by 3 bases, the J end by 0 bases, with 13 bases between. Per germline, CDR1 MGHDK and CDR2 SYGVNS. The CDR3 runs to 16 residues.

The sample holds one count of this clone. Written as DNA, the CDR3 is TGTGCCAGCAGTTTAAAGCAGGGATCCTACGAGCAGTACTTC. It translates to CASSLKQGSYEQYF. V is TRBV28 and J is TRBJ2-7, with a possible D match to TRBD1 (5 bases). V lost 2 bases to trimming and J lost 1 base, with 9 bases between them. Germline V CDR1 and CDR2: MDHEN, SYDVKM. The CDR3 extends over 14 amino acids.

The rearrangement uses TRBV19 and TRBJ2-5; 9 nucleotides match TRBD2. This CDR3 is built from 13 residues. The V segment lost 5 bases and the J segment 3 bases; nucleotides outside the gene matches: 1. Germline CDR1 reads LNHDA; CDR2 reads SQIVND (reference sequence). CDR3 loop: CASSRLAEETQYF. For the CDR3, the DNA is TGTGCCAGTAGTCGACTAGCGGAAGAGACCCAGTACTTC.

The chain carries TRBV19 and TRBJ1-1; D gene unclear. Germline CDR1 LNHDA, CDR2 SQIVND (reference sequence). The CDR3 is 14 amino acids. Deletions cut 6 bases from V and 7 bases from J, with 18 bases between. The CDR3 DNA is TGTGCCAGTAGCCGACCGGAGGCACAGAATGAAGCTTTCTTT. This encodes CASSRPEAQNEAFF. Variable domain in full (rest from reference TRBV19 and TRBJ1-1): DGGITQSPKYLFRKEGQNVTLSCEQNLNHDAMYWYRQDPGQGLRLIYYSQIVNDFQKGDIAEGYSVSREKKESFPLTVTSAQKNPTAFYLCASSRPEAQNEAFFGQGTRLTVV.

The DNA for the CDR3 is TGTGCCAGCAGTGAATCAGCAGGGGGCAGGGGCTACGAGCAGTACTTC. Amino acids: CASSESAGGRGYEQYF. The gene calls are TRBV25-1 and TRBJ2-7; 8 positions agree with TRBD1. Losses at the gene ends were 1 base for V and 3 bases for J; bases not matched to a gene: 8. Germline CDR1 MGHDK, CDR2 SYGVNS. The CDR3 covers 16 residues.

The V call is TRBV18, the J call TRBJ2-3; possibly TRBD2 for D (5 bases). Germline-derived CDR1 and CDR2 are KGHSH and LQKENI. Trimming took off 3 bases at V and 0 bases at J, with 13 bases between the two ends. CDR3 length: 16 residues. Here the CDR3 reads CASSPRAVASTDTQYF. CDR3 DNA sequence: TGTGCCAGCTCACCGAGGGCTGTTGCTAGCACAGATACGCAGTATTTT.

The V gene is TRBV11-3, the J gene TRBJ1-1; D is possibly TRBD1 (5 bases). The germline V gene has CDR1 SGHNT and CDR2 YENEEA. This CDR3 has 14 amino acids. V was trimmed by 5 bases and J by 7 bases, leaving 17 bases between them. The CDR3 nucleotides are TGTGCCAGCAGCCCGATGGGCGGACACGTTGAAGCTTTCTTT. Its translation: CASSPMGGHVEAFF.

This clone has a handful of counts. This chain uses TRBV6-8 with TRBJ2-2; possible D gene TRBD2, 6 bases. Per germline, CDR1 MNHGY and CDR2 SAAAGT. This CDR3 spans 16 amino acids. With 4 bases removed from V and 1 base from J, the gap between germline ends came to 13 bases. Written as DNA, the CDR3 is TGTGCCAGCAGTTTAGTAGCGGACCTGAACACCGGGGAGCTGTTTTTT. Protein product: CASSLVADLNTGELFF.

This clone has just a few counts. DNA for the CDR3: TGTGCCAGCTCACCCCTCCCACAGGGGTCGACGAACACTGAAGCTTTCTTT. The encoded protein is CASSPLPQGSTNTEAFF. The chain carries TRBV18 and TRBJ1-1; 7 bases fit TRBD1. The CDR3 consists of 17 residues. V was pared by 3 bases and J by 1 base, with 11 bases of the junction left unmatched. Germline assignment: CDR1 KGHSH and CDR2 LQKENI.

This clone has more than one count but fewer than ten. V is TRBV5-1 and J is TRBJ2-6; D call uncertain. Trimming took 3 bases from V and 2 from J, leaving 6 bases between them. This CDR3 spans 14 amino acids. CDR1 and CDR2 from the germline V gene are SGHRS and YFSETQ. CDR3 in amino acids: CASSSGTGANVLTF. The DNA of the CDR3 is TGCGCCAGCAGCTCTGGTACTGGGGCCAACGTCCTGACTTTC. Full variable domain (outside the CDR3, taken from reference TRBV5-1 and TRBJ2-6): KAGVTQTPRYLIKTRGQQVTLSCSPISGHRSVSWYQQTPGQGLQFLFEYFSETQRNKGNFPGRFSGRQFSNSRSEMNVSTLELGDSALYLCASSSGTGANVLTFGAGSRLTVL.

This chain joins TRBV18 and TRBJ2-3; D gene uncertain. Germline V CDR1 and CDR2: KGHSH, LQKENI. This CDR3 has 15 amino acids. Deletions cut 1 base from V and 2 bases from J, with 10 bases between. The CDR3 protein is CASSPQPGPTDTQYF. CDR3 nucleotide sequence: TGTGCCAGCTCACCACAACCTGGACCCACAGATACGCAGTATTTT.